This T cell receptor (beta chain) came from a study of T cells in Graves' hyperthyroidism and ophthalmopathy. Study-level results: Blood also showed most of the thyroid clonotypes that were expanded above 0.001.

This CDR3 is 16 amino acids long. V dropped 4 bases and J dropped 4; count of bases not matched to a gene: 10. The germline V gene has CDR1 DFQATT and CDR2 SNEGSKA (reference sequence). This clonotype occurred many times. Antigen specificity is unknown. Amplified TCR beta CDR3 regions derived from RNA transcripts. During a first-round RT-PCR of the TCR CDR3, the HTBI primer set was used. TCRdb re-derived calls from the multiplex PCR reads in MiXCR, one entry per CDR3 protein. In the table there are 250,000 to 300,000 distinct CDR3 sequences, about a sixth of which are singletons. The source material was blood. The chain combines TRBV20-1 with TRBJ2-3, with 11 positions matching TRBD2. The clonotype originates from a woman aged 55-69 years with Graves' ophthalmopathy. The CDR3 sequence is CSATPIAGGPPDTQYF. CDR3 sequence (DNA): TGCAGTGCTACCCCCATAGCGGGAGGGCCCCCAGATACGCAGTATTTT.